The 20 T cell receptor beta chains in this list originate from one sample, sequenced in a study of T cell responses to AZD1222 COVID-19 vaccine. Here immunoSEQ multiplex PCR was the method, and the copy in TCRdb shows in-frame clones only, minus some. The data hold about 39,000 clones, with about 90% observed a single time. The sample was peripheral blood, taken 28 days after the second AZD1222 dose. The receptor source for this set is an adult who received the AZD1222 COVID-19 vaccine.

The V call is TRBV6-5, the J call TRBJ1-1; 10 bases map to TRBD1. Germline assignment: CDR1 MNHEY and CDR2 SVGAGI. CDR3 length equals 15 residues. After removal of 7 bases from V and 5 bases from J, the junction contained 10 bases not matched to a gene. Here the CDR3 DNA reads TGTGCCAGCACCAGGGACAGGGGCGCGGGGACTGAAGCTTTCTTT. It codes for CASTRDRGAGTEAFF.

The rearrangement joins TRBV14 to TRBJ1-3, with D maybe TRBD1 (6 bases). V lost 1 base to trimming and J lost 2 bases, with 9 bases between them. The CDR3 has 15 amino acids. Germline CDR1 reads SGHDN; CDR2 reads FVKESK. The CDR3 DNA is TGTGCCAGCAGCCAAGGCAGGGGACCTGGAAACACCATATATTTT. Protein: CASSQGRGPGNTIYF.

V usage is TRBV14 and J usage is TRBJ1-1; no firm D call. The CDR3 loop spans 12 amino acids. Deletions cut 0 bases from V and 10 bases from J, with 9 bases between. Per the germline V gene, CDR1 is SGHDN and CDR2 is FVKESK. The CDR3 DNA reads as TGTGCCAGCAGCCAAGAAGTCGGGCGAGCTTTCTTT. Protein sequence: CASSQEVGRAFF.

In regard to this clone: One junction end disagrees with the germline gene, perhaps due to a read error. The V call is TRBV6-1, the J call TRBJ1-4; possible D gene TRBD1, 5 bases. CDR3 size: 13 residues. From germline, CDR1 is MNHNS and CDR2 SASEGT. For the CDR3, the DNA is TGTGCCAGCAGTGAAATCCGGGGGACGTCGGTAATTTTT. It codes for CASSEIRGTSVIF.

This chain links TRBV7-8 with TRBJ2-1; TRBD1 aligns across 7 bases. With V trimmed by 5 bases and J by 9 bases, 13 bases remained unmatched. The germline gives CDR1 SGHVS, CDR2 FQNEAQ. The CDR3 runs to 15 residues. The CDR3, as DNA: TGTGCCAGCAGCGAGGGCCAACAGGGGACCTTTGAGCAGTTCTTC. It codes for CASSEGQQGTFEQFF.

The chain joins TRBV4-2 to TRBJ2-3; D ambiguous. V shed 4 bases and J shed 4 bases, with 12 bases lying between them. The CDR3 is made up of 14 amino acids. Per germline, CDR1 LGHNA and CDR2 YNFKEQ. As DNA, the CDR3 is TGTGCCAGCAGCCGGACCCAAGTAGCAGATACGCAGTATTTT. Translated: CASSRTQVADTQYF.

This chain uses TRBV7-2 with TRBJ2-5; 7 bases are a match to TRBD1. This CDR3 has 14 residues. Germline V gene data show CDR1 as SGHTA and CDR2 as FQGNSA. V shed 0 bases, J shed 5 bases, and the junction held 3 bases outside the gene matches. CDR3 DNA sequence: TGTGCCAGCAGCTTAGCGAGGGGGCTGGAGACCCAGTACTTC. Its translation: CASSLARGLETQYF.

The chain employs TRBV30 and TRBJ1-5, with D maybe TRBD1 (6 bases). The CDR3 consists of 14 residues. Trimming took 2 bases from V and 6 from J, leaving 14 bases between them. Germline V gives CDR1 GTSNPN, CDR2 SVGIG (reference sequence). The CDR3 DNA is TGTGCCTGGAGTTACACAGGGAGTGGTCAGCCCCAGCATTTT. Translating it yields CAWSYTGSGQPQHF.

The CDR3 DNA sequence: TGTGCCAGCAGTGAAGGCAGGGGCAACAATCAGCCCCAGCATTTT. It yields the protein CASSEGRGNNQPQHF. The chain has TRBV6-1 and TRBJ1-5, with D perhaps TRBD1 (6 bases). V was clipped by 1 base and J by 3 bases, with 10 bases between them. This CDR3 is built from 15 residues. The germline CDR1 and CDR2 sequences are MNHNS and SASEGT.

The J gene is TRBJ2-1, the V gene TRBV12-5; tentatively, D is TRBD1 or TRBD2 (5 bases each). The CDR3 consists of 12 residues. V was shortened by 7 bases and J by 7 bases, with 11 bases between the two germline ends. From germline, CDR1 is LGHNT and CDR2 FRNRAP. The CDR3 loop reads CASVRGGNEQFF. DNA of the CDR3: TGTGCTAGTGTTAGGGGCGGGAATGAGCAGTTCTTC.

This clone has a handful of counts. The genes are TRBV7-2 and TRBJ1-2; a possible D gene is TRBD1 (6 bases). This CDR3 has 14 residues. The germline CDR1 and CDR2 sequences are SGHTA and FQGNSA. The V gene lost 3 bases and the J gene lost 3 bases, with 11 bases spanning the gap. CDR3 loop: CASSFGQLYYGYTF. The CDR3 nucleotides read TGTGCCAGCAGCTTTGGACAGCTCTACTATGGCTACACCTTC.

The V gene is TRBV6-5, the J gene TRBJ2-7; D possibly uses TRBD1 or TRBD2 (6 bases each). Trimming cost V 2 bases and J 2 bases, with 13 bases left between them. The CDR3 has 15 amino acids. Germline CDR1 and CDR2: MNHEY and SVGAGI. The CDR3 loop reads CASSYGGQGTYEQYF. As DNA, the CDR3 is TGTGCCAGCAGTTACGGGGGGCAGGGGACCTACGAGCAGTACTTC.

This chain uses TRBV5-1 with TRBJ2-5; TRBD2 matches at 8 bases. Germline V CDR1 and CDR2: SGHRS, YFSETQ. V shed 0 bases and J 5 bases; nucleotides not matched to a gene: 3. There are 14 residues in the CDR3. CDR3 amino acids: CASSLGRGAETQYF. CDR3 nucleotides: TGCGCCAGCAGCTTGGGGCGGGGGGCTGAGACCCAGTACTTC.

With respect to this clone: At the DNA level, this CDR3 is encoded by other sequences in the same sample as well. The CDR3 protein is CSARPQETQYF. In DNA form, the CDR3 reads TGCAGTGCTAGACCTCAAGAGACCCAGTACTTC. The rearrangement links TRBV20-1 to TRBJ2-5, with no clear D. The CDR3 is 11 amino acids. Germline CDR1 and CDR2: DFQATT and SNEGSKA (reference sequence). With 2 bases removed from V and 2 bases from J, the gap between germline ends came to 3 bases.

The CDR3: CASSVDGNTGELFF. As DNA, the CDR3 is TGTGCCAGCAGTGTCGACGGTAACACCGGGGAGCTGTTTTTT. The rearrangement links TRBV25-1 to TRBJ2-2; D unclear. Germline values: CDR1 MGHDK, CDR2 SYGVNS. Trimming cost V 4 bases and J 2 bases, with 8 bases left between them. This CDR3 is 14 amino acids long.

DNA for the CDR3: TGTGCCAGCAGCTTAGACAGGGGTGACTATGGCTACACCTTC. It is translated as CASSLDRGDYGYTF. The chain is built from TRBV7-2 and TRBJ1-2, with 7 bases lining up with TRBD1. The CDR3 has 14 residues. The germline gives CDR1 SGHTA, CDR2 FQGNSA. Unmatched junction bases numbered 2, after V lost 1 base and J lost 3 bases.

This clone was detected a few times. This chain uses TRBV11-2 with TRBJ2-1; D might be TRBD1 or TRBD2, each matching 7 bases. Germline loops: CDR1 SGHAT, CDR2 FQNNGV. Between the trimmed V and J ends, which lost 3 bases and 4 bases, there was a span of 13 bases. The length of the CDR3 is 15 residues. In DNA form, the CDR3 reads TGTGCCAGCAGCTTCGCCCAGGGGGGGTACAATGAGCAGTTCTTC. This codes for CASSFAQGGYNEQFF. Full variable domain (rest looked up from reference TRBV11-2 and TRBJ2-1): EAGVAQSPRYKIIEKRQSVAFWCNPISGHATLYWYQQILGQGPKLLIQFQNNGVVDDSQLPKDRFSAERLKGVDSTLKIQPAKLEDSAVYLCASSFAQGGYNEQFFGPGTRLTVL.

The chain recombines TRBV5-8 with TRBJ2-1, with D possibly being TRBD2 (5 bases). Trimming left V 1 base short and J 12 bases short, with 17 bases between. Germline V gene sequence: CDR1 SGHTS, CDR2 YDEGEE. The CDR3 contains 14 residues. The CDR3 DNA reads TGTGCCAGCAGCTTGATCGGGATCCCCATACGGCAGTTCTTC. Translating it yields CASSLIGIPIRQFF.

The chain couples TRBV11-2 to TRBJ2-2, with 14 nucleotides matching TRBD2. This CDR3 has 18 residues. The germline gives CDR1 SGHAT, CDR2 FQNNGV. The V and J ends lost 3 bases and 1 base, in that order; junction bases with no gene match: 4. The chain's CDR3 is CASSFPTSGGENTGELFF. DNA of the CDR3: TGTGCCAGCAGCTTCCCGACTAGCGGGGGGGAGAACACCGGGGAGCTGTTTTTT.

As regards this clone: A read error may account for a junction end that differs from germline. The chain combines TRBV6-5 with TRBJ2-7; D may correspond to TRBD1 or TRBD2 (5 bases each). CDR3 size: 12 residues. Germline loops: CDR1 MNHEY, CDR2 SVGAGI. The CDR3 is CASSPLGVGEFF. CDR3 DNA sequence: TGTGCCAGCAGCCCCCTAGGGGTGGGAGAATTCTTC.